The present TCR beta chain was sequenced within a study of blood T cell repertoires in COVID-19. Looking at the study overall: Samples of COVID-19 (acute and convalescent) were obtained from the United States, Italy and Spain. T cells, B-cell-depleted T cells, or PBMCs supplied cDNA or gDNA.

Original data processing: Scientists estimated how many nucleated cells there were by amplifying reference gene primers. Produced via immunoSEQ multiplex PCR; TCRdb's table is partial and in-frame only. From that table come the V and J calls and clone size; the DNA was used to work out D and trimming. The sample includes 400,000 or so clones, 75% to 90% of them seen just once. Per germline, CDR1 MDHEN and CDR2 SYDVKM. Unmatched junction bases numbered 1, after V lost 5 bases and J lost 2 bases. The length of the CDR3 is 13 residues. Seattle patient enrollment occurred during active infection, with longitudinal follow-up thereafter.

This clonotype was sampled from a woman in her thirties or forties with COVID-19, enrolled during active disease. The sequencing input was peripheral blood. This rearrangement joins TRBV28 to TRBJ2-5; TRBD1 matches at 8 bases. The CDR3 DNA is TGTGCCAGCAGTCGGGACAGGCAAGAGACCCAGTACTTC. Amino acids: CASSRDRQETQYF. Variable domain in full (rest from reference TRBV28 and TRBJ2-5): DVKVTQSSRYLVKRTGEKVFLECVQDMDHENMFWYRQDPGLGLRLIYFSYDVKMKEKGDIPEGYSVSREKKERFSLILESASTNQTSMYLCASSRDRQETQYFGPGTRLLVL.